The rows below give T cell receptor beta chains drawn from one sample of a study of glioma-infiltrating T cells. One entry per CDR3 protein, called by TCRdb with MiXCR from the multiplex PCR reads. The table lists around 90,000 distinct CDR3 sequences, around 40% of them singletons. Sequencing was done on a sample of glioma tissue, nonneoplastic brain tissue, or PBMCs (not recorded which). The receptors stem from a human donor with low-grade glioma or glioblastoma, undergoing nonglioma brain surgery, or in good health (not recorded which). The CDR3 runs from the conserved cysteine through the conserved F or W. A D gene is named only where the DNA matches it firmly. Only part of the rows carry a size: once, few, many, or a class if the clone is expanded.

cdr3_aa: CASRGQLAQPQHF
cdr3_nt: TGTGCCAGCAGGGGACAGCTCGCTCAGCCCCAGCACTTT
d_call: TRBD1
clone_size: NA
j_call: TRBJ1-5
v_call: TRBV2

cdr3_aa: CASSSYSLKLGEETQYF
cdr3_nt: TGTGCCAGCAGCTCATATAGTCTCAAACTAGGGGAAGAGACCCAGTACTTC
d_call: NA
clone_size: NA
j_call: TRBJ2-5
v_call: TRBV7-6

cdr3_aa: CASSFPGVYEQYF
cdr3_nt: TGTGCCAGCAGTTTCCCAGGAGTCTACGAGCAGTACTTC
d_call: NA
clone_size: many
j_call: TRBJ2-7
v_call: TRBV12-3/TRBV12-4

cdr3_aa: CSARDPGATEAFF
cdr3_nt: TGCAGTGCTAGAGATCCCGGGGCCACTGAAGCTTTCTTT
d_call: NA
clone_size: NA
j_call: TRBJ1-1
v_call: TRBV20-1

cdr3_aa: CASSERATQYF
cdr3_nt: TGTGCCAGCAGTGAAAGGGCTACGCAGTATTTC
d_call: NA
clone_size: NA
j_call: TRBJ2-3
v_call: TRBV6-1

cdr3_aa: CSVGRRQNYGYTF
cdr3_nt: TGCAGCGTGGGTCGGAGGCAGAACTATGGCTACACCTTC
d_call: NA
clone_size: many
j_call: TRBJ1-2
v_call: TRBV29-1

cdr3_aa: CASSGERDGEQFF
cdr3_nt: TGTGCCAGCAGTGGTGAGCGGGATGGGGAGCAGTTCTTC
d_call: TRBD2
clone_size: many
j_call: TRBJ2-1
v_call: TRBV2

cdr3_aa: CASSYAPAGGYEQYF
cdr3_nt: TGTGCCAGCAGCTATGCCCCAGCGGGAGGCTACGAGCAGTACTTC
d_call: TRBD2
clone_size: many
j_call: TRBJ2-7
v_call: TRBV7-2

cdr3_aa: CAWRAGKEGNQPQHF
cdr3_nt: TGTGCCTGGAGAGCGGGGAAGGAGGGCAATCAGCCACAGCATTTT
d_call: NA
clone_size: NA
j_call: TRBJ1-5
v_call: TRBV30

cdr3_aa: CASSREETQYF
cdr3_nt: TGTGCCAGCTCACGTGAAGAGACCCAGTACTTC
d_call: NA
clone_size: many
j_call: TRBJ2-5
v_call: TRBV18

cdr3_aa: CSARPPGGSTDTQYF
cdr3_nt: TGCAGTGCTAGACCGCCGGGCGGTAGCACAGATACGCAGTATTTT
d_call: NA
clone_size: many
j_call: TRBJ2-3
v_call: TRBV20-1

cdr3_aa: CSPVQGTYEQYF
cdr3_nt: TGCAGCCCGGTACAGGGGACGTACGAGCAGTACTTC
d_call: TRBD1
clone_size: NA
j_call: TRBJ2-7
v_call: TRBV20-1

cdr3_aa: CASSEEGASLSGYTF
cdr3_nt: TGTGCCAGCAGTGAAGAGGGGGCAAGTCTTTCGGGCTACACCTTC
d_call: TRBD1
clone_size: many
j_call: TRBJ1-2
v_call: TRBV6-1

cdr3_aa: CASSIYLCSVVDTYEQYF
cdr3_nt: NA
d_call: NA
clone_size: NA
j_call: TRBJ2-7
v_call: TRBV27

cdr3_aa: CASSYLLADELRKDSYEQYF
cdr3_nt: TGTGCCAGTAGTTACCTCCTAGCGGATGAACTTAGAAAGGACTCCTACGAGCAGTACTTC
d_call: TRBD2
clone_size: few
j_call: TRBJ2-7
v_call: TRBV19

cdr3_aa: CASSQGDRGNYGYTF
cdr3_nt: TGTGCCAGCAGCCAAGGGGACAGGGGTAACTATGGCTACACCTTC
d_call: TRBD1
clone_size: many
j_call: TRBJ1-2
v_call: TRBV4-2

cdr3_aa: CGARPGGVTGAFF
cdr3_nt: TGCGGTGCTAGGCCAGGGGGCGTCACTGGAGCTTTCTTT
d_call: TRBD1
clone_size: NA
j_call: TRBJ1-1
v_call: TRBV20-1

cdr3_aa: CASSLFGTNTFDSPLHF
cdr3_nt: TGTGCCAGCAGTTTATTTGGGACGAACACTTTCGATTCACCCCTCCACTTT
d_call: NA
clone_size: many
j_call: TRBJ1-6
v_call: TRBV27

cdr3_aa: CASSPAGGRTDTQYF
cdr3_nt: TGTGCCAGCTCACCGGCGGGGGGACGAACAGATACGCAGTATTTT
d_call: TRBD2
clone_size: NA
j_call: TRBJ2-3
v_call: TRBV18

cdr3_aa: CASGFSGPMNTEAFF
cdr3_nt: TGTGCCAGCGGCTTTTCAGGGCCAATGAACACTGAAGCCTTCTTT
d_call: NA
clone_size: NA
j_call: TRBJ1-1
v_call: TRBV7-9

cdr3_aa: CASRDRVGNEKLFF
cdr3_nt: TGTGCCAGCAGGGACAGGGTGGGAAATGAAAAACTGTTTTTT
d_call: TRBD1
clone_size: many
j_call: TRBJ1-4
v_call: TRBV2

cdr3_aa: CASRLVVGGDYEQYF
cdr3_nt: TGTGCCAGCAGATTAGTGGTCGGAGGGGACTACGAGCAGTACTTC
d_call: NA
clone_size: once
j_call: TRBJ2-7
v_call: TRBV11-3

cdr3_aa: CASSGGQAGQETQYF
cdr3_nt: TGTGCCAGCAGTGGTGGACAGGCGGGACAAGAGACCCAGTACTTC
d_call: NA
clone_size: many
j_call: TRBJ2-5
v_call: TRBV2

cdr3_aa: CASSMFPILAGGPLGEQFF
cdr3_nt: TGTGCCAGTAGTATGTTCCCCATACTAGCGGGAGGGCCTCTCGGTGAGCAGTTCTTC
d_call: TRBD2
clone_size: NA
j_call: TRBJ2-1
v_call: TRBV19

cdr3_aa: CASSFRLSGGPGNEQFF
cdr3_nt: TGTGCCAGCAGCTTTCGACTATCGGGGGGGCCGGGCAATGAGCAGTTCTTC
d_call: TRBD2
clone_size: NA
j_call: TRBJ2-1
v_call: TRBV7-6

cdr3_aa: CSARMAAGANVLTF
cdr3_nt: TGCAGTGCTAGAATGGCAGCAGGGGCCAACGTCCTGACTTTC
d_call: NA
clone_size: many
j_call: TRBJ2-6
v_call: TRBV20-1

cdr3_aa: CASSLNPGYGYTF
cdr3_nt: TGTGCCAGCAGCTTAAATCCCGGTTATGGCTACACCTTC
d_call: NA
clone_size: many
j_call: TRBJ1-2
v_call: TRBV7-3

cdr3_aa: CAWRQSSCNEQFF
cdr3_nt: TGTGCCTGGAGGCAGAGCTCCTGCAATGAGCAGTTCTTC
d_call: NA
clone_size: NA
j_call: TRBJ2-1
v_call: TRBV30

cdr3_aa: CASSLDSRGVQPQHF
cdr3_nt: TGTGCCAGCAGCTTAGACTCGAGAGGGGTCCAGCCCCAGCATTTT
d_call: NA
clone_size: many
j_call: TRBJ1-5
v_call: TRBV7-2

cdr3_aa: CAISYAAGGREQYF
cdr3_nt: TGTGCCATCAGTTACGCTGCGGGAGGCCGCGAGCAGTACTTC
d_call: TRBD2
clone_size: NA
j_call: TRBJ2-7
v_call: TRBV6-5

cdr3_aa: CASSDRDRAYEQYF
cdr3_nt: TGTGCCAGCAGTGACCGGGACAGGGCCTACGAGCAGTACTTC
d_call: TRBD1
clone_size: many
j_call: TRBJ2-7
v_call: TRBV6-1

cdr3_aa: CASSVMVRSPLEAFF
cdr3_nt: TGTGCCAGCAGCGTAATGGTAAGGTCACCTCTTGAAGCTTTCTTT
d_call: NA
clone_size: many
j_call: TRBJ1-1
v_call: TRBV9

cdr3_aa: CASSLRPDRAGQGHEQYF
cdr3_nt: TGTGCCAGCAGCTTACGCCCGGACAGGGCAGGACAGGGCCACGAGCAGTACTTC
d_call: TRBD1
clone_size: NA
j_call: TRBJ2-7
v_call: TRBV11-2

cdr3_aa: CATSIGQVTFYEQYF
cdr3_nt: TGTGCCACTAGTATCGGGCAGGTGACTTTCTACGAGCAGTACTTC
d_call: NA
clone_size: NA
j_call: TRBJ2-7
v_call: TRBV19

cdr3_aa: CASSESKGGNEQFF
cdr3_nt: TGCGCCAGCAGTGAGTCGAAAGGGGGGAATGAGCAGTTCTTC
d_call: NA
clone_size: many
j_call: TRBJ2-1
v_call: TRBV10-1

cdr3_aa: CASSLIAGELFF
cdr3_nt: TGTGCCAGCAGTTTAATCGCGGGGGAGCTGTTTTTT
d_call: NA
clone_size: NA
j_call: TRBJ2-2
v_call: TRBV27

cdr3_aa: CASNPAGTRSFYEQFF
cdr3_nt: TGTGCCAGCAATCCCGCCGGGACTAGAAGTTTTTATGAGCAGTTCTTC
d_call: TRBD2
clone_size: NA
j_call: TRBJ2-1
v_call: TRBV6-2/TRBV6-3

cdr3_aa: CASSPRPGTVSLNTEAFF
cdr3_nt: TGTGCCAGCTCACCCCGTCCCGGGACAGTTTCGTTAAACACTGAAGCTTTCTTT
d_call: TRBD1
clone_size: many
j_call: TRBJ1-1
v_call: TRBV18

cdr3_aa: CSVVPLTGTDTQYF
cdr3_nt: TGCAGCGTTGTCCCTCTGACGGGCACAGATACGCAGTATTTT
d_call: NA
clone_size: NA
j_call: TRBJ2-3
v_call: TRBV29-1

cdr3_aa: CAISDWGAGETQYF
cdr3_nt: TGTGCCATCAGTGATTGGGGGGCCGGGGAGACCCAGTACTTC
d_call: NA
clone_size: many
j_call: TRBJ2-5
v_call: TRBV10-3

cdr3_aa: CASSRKYSGVGNTIYF
cdr3_nt: TGTGCCAGCAGCCGGAAATACTCGGGTGTTGGAAACACCATATATTTT
d_call: NA
clone_size: many
j_call: TRBJ1-3
v_call: TRBV14

cdr3_aa: CASSYSTGRYGDNEQDF
cdr3_nt: TGTGCCAGCAGTTACTCTACCGGACGGTACGGCGACAATGAGCAGGACTTC
d_call: NA
clone_size: NA
j_call: TRBJ2-7
v_call: TRBV6-2/TRBV6-3

cdr3_aa: CASSSLGLAVNDNEQFF
cdr3_nt: TGTGCCAGCAGTTCTTTGGGACTAGCGGTAAACGACAATGAGCAGTTCTTC
d_call: TRBD2
clone_size: NA
j_call: TRBJ2-1
v_call: TRBV27

cdr3_aa: CAWRDAYEQYF
cdr3_nt: TGTGCCTGGAGAGATGCCTACGAGCAGTACTTC
d_call: NA
clone_size: NA
j_call: TRBJ2-7
v_call: TRBV30

cdr3_aa: CASSLLAGGDGELFF
cdr3_nt: TGTGCCAGCAGCTTACTAGCGGGGGGAGACGGGGAGCTGTTTTTT
d_call: TRBD2
clone_size: many
j_call: TRBJ2-2
v_call: TRBV7-8

cdr3_aa: CASSSGFTDTQYF
cdr3_nt: TGCGCCAGCTCCTCCGGGTTCACAGATACGCAGTATTTT
d_call: NA
clone_size: many
j_call: TRBJ2-3
v_call: TRBV5-1

cdr3_aa: CASRGGPGFDTQYF
cdr3_nt: TGCGCCAGCAGAGGGGGCCCAGGATTCGATACGCAGTATTTT
d_call: TRBD1
clone_size: many
j_call: TRBJ2-3
v_call: TRBV10-2

cdr3_aa: CASTRDRGDNEQFF
cdr3_nt: TGTGCCAGCACTAGGGACAGGGGAGACAATGAGCAGTTCTTC
d_call: TRBD1
clone_size: NA
j_call: TRBJ2-1
v_call: TRBV2

cdr3_aa: CASSLGQGVYEQFF
cdr3_nt: TGTGCCAGCAGCTTGGGACAGGGGGTCTATGAGCAGTTCTTC
d_call: TRBD1
clone_size: many
j_call: TRBJ2-1
v_call: TRBV7-8

cdr3_aa: CASSARNRGGKQPQHF
cdr3_nt: TGTGCCAGCAGTGCAAGAAACAGGGGGGGGAAACAGCCCCAGCATTTT
d_call: TRBD1
clone_size: NA
j_call: TRBJ1-5
v_call: TRBV27

cdr3_aa: CSARVLQGDSPLHF
cdr3_nt: TGCAGTGCTAGGGTATTACAGGGAGATTCACCCCTCCACTTT
d_call: NA
clone_size: many
j_call: TRBJ1-6
v_call: TRBV20-1

cdr3_aa: CASSLWTSGSGEQYF
cdr3_nt: TGTGCCAGCAGCTTGTGGACTAGCGGGAGTGGAGAGCAGTACTTC
d_call: TRBD2
clone_size: many
j_call: TRBJ2-7
v_call: TRBV5-4

cdr3_aa: CASSLEVSSYEQYF
cdr3_nt: TGCGCCAGCAGCTTGGAGGTTAGCTCCTACGAGCAGTACTTC
d_call: NA
clone_size: many
j_call: TRBJ2-7
v_call: TRBV5-1

cdr3_aa: CASSEHDRGVGTEAFF
cdr3_nt: TGTGCCAGCAGCGAACACGACAGGGGGGTTGGGACTGAAGCTTTCTTT
d_call: TRBD1
clone_size: many
j_call: TRBJ1-1
v_call: TRBV11-2